These 28 T cell receptor beta chains originate from one sample sequenced in a study of blood T cell repertoires in COVID-19. Here immunoSEQ multiplex PCR was the method, and the copy in TCRdb shows in-frame clones only, minus some. Counted here are about 280,000 clones, 88% occurring once; the ten biggest clones make up 10% to 12%. The sequenced sample consisted of peripheral blood. These receptors were collected from a young woman with COVID-19, enrolled during active disease.

This chain's CDR3 is CASSQWTGNERSGANVLTF. In DNA, the CDR3 is TGTGCCAGCTCACAATGGACAGGGAATGAGCGGTCTGGGGCCAACGTCCTGACTTTC. The chain joins TRBV18 to TRBJ2-6, with TRBD1 identical over 8 bases. With V trimmed by 4 bases and J by 1 base, 12 bases remained unmatched. The CDR3 contains 19 residues. The germline V gene encodes CDR1 KGHSH and CDR2 LQKENI. Full variable domain (rest looked up from reference TRBV18 and TRBJ2-6): NAGVMQNPRHLVRRRGQEARLRCSPMKGHSHVYWYRQLPEEGLKFMVYLQKENIIDESGMPKERFSAEFPKEGPSILRIQQVVRGDSAAYFCASSQWTGNERSGANVLTFGAGSRLTVL.

The chain uses TRBV7-9 and TRBJ2-5; 7 bases agree with TRBD2. The CDR3 length is 15 residues. Germline CDR1 reads SEHNR; CDR2 reads FQNEAQ (reference sequence). V shed 1 base and J 4 bases; nucleotides not matched to a gene: 6. The CDR3 DNA reads TGTGCCAGCAGCTTAGGAGTCAGGGAGGGAGAGACCCAGTACTTC. Translating gives CASSLGVREGETQYF.

This rearrangement joins TRBV7-2 to TRBJ2-5; 14 bases match TRBD2. The CDR3 contains 17 residues. V lost 1 base and J lost 5; bases outside the gene matches: 6. Looked up from germline, CDR1 is SGHTA and CDR2 is FQGNSA. The CDR3 loop is CASSLVPGLAGAETQYF. The CDR3 DNA is TGTGCCAGCAGCTTAGTTCCGGGACTAGCGGGAGCGGAGACCCAGTACTTC.

This chain links TRBV18 with TRBJ2-7; TRBD2 is a possible D gene (5 bases). Germline assignment: CDR1 KGHSH and CDR2 LQKENI. Trimming removed 2 bases at V and 6 bases at J, with 17 bases between. The CDR3 totals 15 residues. The CDR3 is CASSPISSQALEQYF. DNA of the CDR3: TGTGCCAGCTCACCAATATCTAGCCAGGCGCTCGAGCAGTACTTC.

J is TRBJ2-1 and V is TRBV6-5, with TRBD2 as a possible D gene (5 bases). The CDR3 extends over 15 amino acids. Germline CDR1 and CDR2: MNHEY and SVGAGI. Trimming stripped 7 bases from V and 3 bases from J, with 16 bases between. The CDR3 protein is CASTHSERLYNEQFF. The DNA of the CDR3 is TGTGCCAGCACTCACTCGGAGCGGCTCTACAATGAGCAGTTCTTC.

This sequence joins TRBV5-1 and TRBJ1-1; 8 nucleotides match TRBD1. V shed 4 bases, J shed 0 bases, and the junction held 8 bases outside the gene matches. Germline V lookup: CDR1 SGHRS, CDR2 YFSETQ. The length of the CDR3 is 16 residues. CDR3 region: CASSEGTGVMNTEAFF. The CDR3 nucleotides read TGCGCCAGCAGCGAAGGGACAGGCGTCATGAACACTGAAGCTTTCTTT.

This clone was observed once. This chain joins TRBV6-5 and TRBJ1-2, with D unclear. The V end lost 0 bases, the J end lost 9 bases, and 8 bases lay between the germline ends. Germline CDR1 reads MNHEY; CDR2 reads SVGAGI. The CDR3 loop spans 12 amino acids. The DNA of the CDR3 is TGTGCCAGCAGTTACTCTCGAGGTAGCTACACCTTC. The encoded protein is CASSYSRGSYTF.

This clone was observed a single time. The CDR3: CAWASIPSGGWTDTQYF. The DNA for the CDR3 is TGTGCCTGGGCCTCAATCCCCTCAGGGGGCTGGACAGATACGCAGTATTTT. The rearrangement joins TRBV30 to TRBJ2-3; 8 positions match TRBD1. The CDR3 covers 17 residues. V lost 5 bases, J lost 3 bases, and 16 bases stayed unmatched. CDR1 and CDR2 from the germline V gene are GTSNPN and SVGIG (reference sequence).

The chain employs TRBV2 and TRBJ1-5; no clear D gene. This CDR3 region has 14 residues. V lost 1 base and J 0 bases, leaving 4 bases between the germline ends. From germline, CDR1 is SNHLY and CDR2 FYNNEI. Here the CDR3 DNA reads TGTGCCAGCAGTGAAGTCTTTAGCAATCAGCCCCAGCATTTT. Translation: CASSEVFSNQPQHF.

The chain links TRBV27 to TRBJ1-5; D not resolved. Germline CDR1 MNHEY, CDR2 SMNVEV (reference sequence). The CDR3 runs 16 residues. With 5 bases removed from V and 0 bases from J, the gap between germline ends came to 14 bases. The chain's CDR3 is CASSPIDSGSNQPQHF. The CDR3 coding sequence is TGTGCCAGCAGTCCAATCGACTCGGGTAGCAATCAGCCCCAGCATTTT.

The genes are TRBV5-1 and TRBJ1-1, with D tentatively TRBD1 (6 bases). Trimming shortened V by 4 bases and J by 0 bases, and 7 bases separated the two germline ends. The CDR3 is 13 residues long. Germline values: CDR1 SGHRS, CDR2 YFSETQ. In nucleotides, the CDR3 is TGCGCCAGCAGCAGGACAGTGAACACTGAAGCTTTCTTT. Amino acids: CASSRTVNTEAFF.

The gene calls are TRBV28 and TRBJ2-4; TRBD2 aligns across 7 bases. The germline V gene has CDR1 MDHEN and CDR2 SYDVKM. This CDR3 spans 13 amino acids. Unmatched junction bases numbered 2, after V lost 3 bases and J lost 6 bases. CDR3 bases: TGTGCCAGCAGTTTCCCGGGAGGAAACATTCAGTACTTC. It codes for CASSFPGGNIQYF.

The rearrangement joins TRBV7-2 to TRBJ2-7, with 13 bases identical to TRBD2. The CDR3 runs 18 residues. J was trimmed by 6 bases and V by 5 bases; bases with no gene match: 16. Per germline, CDR1 SGHTA and CDR2 FQGNSA. CDR3: CASSAGTSGIRSLLEQYF. CDR3 DNA: TGTGCCAGCAGCGCGGGGACTAGCGGGATCCGGTCTTTACTCGAGCAGTACTTC.

V and J are TRBV5-1 and TRBJ2-2, with 11 bases identical to TRBD2. This CDR3 has 15 residues. Germline-derived CDR1 and CDR2 are SGHRS and YFSETQ. V lost 4 bases and J lost 4; bases outside the gene matches: 3. CDR3 in amino acids: CASSTTSGSTGELFF. In DNA form, the CDR3 reads TGCGCCAGCAGCACCACTAGCGGGAGCACCGGGGAGCTGTTTTTT.

The chain couples TRBV25-1 to TRBJ1-6; possible D gene TRBD1, 6 bases. Germline CDR1 is MGHDK and CDR2 is SYGVNS. CDR3 length equals 14 residues. V shed 6 bases and J shed 5 bases, with 11 bases lying between them. The CDR3 bases are TGTGCCAGCAGGGGGGCAGGGGATAATTCACCCCTCCACTTT. Translating gives CASRGAGDNSPLHF.

This clone was seen a handful of times. This sequence joins TRBV14 and TRBJ1-6; D might be TRBD1 (5 bases). V gave up 4 bases and J gave up 6 bases, with 10 bases separating them. This CDR3 contains 14 residues. Germline CDR1 reads SGHDN; CDR2 reads FVKESK. CDR3 protein: CASSPTGGNSPLHF. CDR3 in DNA: TGTGCCAGCAGCCCTACCGGGGGTAATTCACCCCTCCACTTT.

The V call is TRBV15, the J call TRBJ2-7; D perhaps matches TRBD2 (5 bases). Trimming removed 4 bases at V and 0 bases at J, with 13 bases between. Germline CDR1 is LNHNV and CDR2 is YYDKDF (reference sequence). The CDR3 is made up of 15 amino acids. The CDR3 reads CATSISTRSSYEQYF. The CDR3 DNA reads as TGTGCCACCAGCATCTCAACTAGAAGCTCCTACGAGCAGTACTTC. Drawing the rest from reference TRBV15 and TRBJ2-7, the complete variable domain is DAMVIQNPRYQVTQFGKPVTLSCSQTLNHNVMYWYQQKSSQAPKLLFHYYDKDFNNEADTPDNFQSRRPNTSFCFLDIRSPGLGDTAMYLCATSISTRSSYEQYFGPGTRLTVT.

The chain links TRBV12-3 or TRBV12-4 to TRBJ2-7; 7 positions agree with TRBD2. This CDR3 region has 12 residues. The J segment lost 3 bases and the V segment lost 8 bases, leaving 4 bases of the junction unmatched. Here the CDR3 reads CASGGDFYEQYF. In nucleotides, the CDR3 is TGTGCCAGCGGGGGGGACTTCTACGAGCAGTACTTC.

This sequence joins TRBV24-1 and TRBJ2-3; D remains unclear. Trimming shortened V by 0 bases and J by 4 bases, and 10 bases separated the two germline ends. CDR1 KGHDR and CDR2 SFDVKD come from the germline V gene. This CDR3 is 15 amino acids long. The chain's CDR3 is CATSDLRRSPDTQYF. The CDR3 DNA reads TGTGCCACCAGTGATTTGCGACGGAGCCCAGATACGCAGTATTTT.

The V and J genes are TRBV6-2 or TRBV6-3 and TRBJ1-4; 7 bases agree with TRBD1. CDR3 length: 14 residues. CDR1 and CDR2 from the germline V gene are MNHEY and SVGEGT. V trimming: 6 bases; J trimming: 6 bases; junction bases outside the gene matches: 7. CDR3 coding DNA: TGTGCCAGCAGCACCGGGACAGCGGATGAAAAACTGTTTTTT. Protein: CASSTGTADEKLFF.

The CDR3, as DNA: TGCGCCAGCAGCTACGGGACAGCATCCTACGAGCAGTACTTC. Translation gives CASSYGTASYEQYF. The rearrangement links TRBV5-1 to TRBJ2-7, with 7 bases lining up with TRBD1. This CDR3 comprises 14 residues. J was trimmed by 1 base and V by 3 bases; bases with no gene match: 4. CDR1 is SGHRS and CDR2 is YFSETQ in the germline V gene. The whole variable domain, filled in from reference TRBV5-1 and TRBJ2-7, reads KAGVTQTPRYLIKTRGQQVTLSCSPISGHRSVSWYQQTPGQGLQFLFEYFSETQRNKGNFPGRFSGRQFSNSRSEMNVSTLELGDSALYLCASSYGTASYEQYFGPGTRLTVT.

The V call is TRBV2, the J call TRBJ2-5; 9 bases are a match to TRBD1. The germline CDR1 and CDR2 sequences are SNHLY and FYNNEI. This CDR3 is 13 amino acids long. Trimming at V came to 11 bases and at J to 4 bases, leaving 8 bases not matched to a gene. The CDR3: CAGTGGLGETQYF. CDR3 DNA: TGTGCCGGTACAGGGGGCTTAGGAGAGACCCAGTACTTC.

The chain recombines TRBV27 with TRBJ2-3, with no clear D. Trimming cost V 7 bases and J 8 bases, with 19 bases left between them. The CDR3 loop spans 14 amino acids. Germline values: CDR1 MNHEY, CDR2 SMNVEV (reference sequence). The CDR3 sequence: CASKNKAGLFTQYF. The CDR3 region has the DNA TGTGCCAGCAAAAATAAGGCAGGCCTATTTACGCAGTATTTT.

The rearrangement links TRBV6-5 to TRBJ2-7; D possibly corresponds to TRBD2 (5 bases). CDR1 and CDR2 from the germline V gene are MNHEY and SVGAGI. There are 14 residues in the CDR3. Trimming removed 0 bases at V and 4 bases at J, with 10 bases between. CDR3 amino acids: CASSYSREGYEQYF. CDR3 nucleotide sequence: TGTGCCAGCAGTTACTCGAGAGAGGGATACGAGCAGTACTTC.

The chain has TRBV2 and TRBJ1-5, with D unclear. V gave up 5 bases and J gave up 5 bases, with 10 bases separating them. CDR3 length equals 13 residues. Germline-derived CDR1 and CDR2 are SNHLY and FYNNEI. This chain's CDR3 is CASSPGRDQPQHF. CDR3 nucleotide sequence: TGTGCCAGCAGTCCCGGGAGGGATCAGCCCCAGCATTTT. The full variable domain, completed using reference TRBV2 and TRBJ1-5, is EPEVTQTPSHQVTQMGQEVILRCVPISNHLYFYWYRQILGQKVEFLVSFYNNEISEKSEIFDDQFSVERPDGSNFTLKIRSTKLEDSAMYFCASSPGRDQPQHFGDGTRLSIL.

V gene TRBV6-5 combines with J gene TRBJ2-7, with D maybe TRBD2 (7 bases). This CDR3 spans 13 amino acids. Germline V gives CDR1 MNHEY, CDR2 SVGAGI. V lost 4 bases to trimming and J lost 7 bases, with 14 bases between them. For the CDR3, the DNA is TGTGCCAGCAGTTCGGTCGGGGGGCTTGAGCAGTACTTC. Translated: CASSSVGGLEQYF.

V usage is TRBV18 and J usage is TRBJ2-7; the match to TRBD1 covers 10 bases. Germline CDR1 reads KGHSH; CDR2 reads LQKENI. The junction had 12 bases not matched to a gene; V was cut back by 4 bases and J by 0 bases. The CDR3 is made up of 18 amino acids. CDR3 protein: CASSLTLSWDRGSYEQYF. DNA for the CDR3: TGTGCCAGCTCACTTACCCTCTCCTGGGACAGGGGCTCCTACGAGCAGTACTTC.

The chain uses TRBV11-2 and TRBJ1-2; D unclear. This CDR3 has 12 residues. From germline, CDR1 is SGHAT and CDR2 FQNNGV. Trimming left V 1 base short and J 7 bases short, with 7 bases between. CDR3 nucleotides: TGTGCCAGCAGCTTAGGAGTATCTGGCTACACCTTC. This gives the protein CASSLGVSGYTF.